The present entry profiles one TCR beta chain with its context. Its antigen remains unidentified. This sample is part of a study of Ad26.COV2.S vaccination and SARS-CoV-2 variants. Study-wide context: Ad26.COV2.S arm of COV1001 included the donor.

Germline trimming cut 4 bases from V and 3 bases from J; bases unmatched to any gene: 9. Germline V CDR1 and CDR2: SGHDT, YYEEEE. The CDR3 loop spans 15 amino acids. Treatment: 15 to 20 received Ad26.COV2.S at low or high dose, single or two shots; about 5 received placebo; per-sample allocation not given. The study sampled participants on day 63 after the first vaccine or placebo injection. Using immunoSEQ multiplex PCR, the repertoire was profiled, and TCRdb retains in-frame clones only, with some absent. The data show about 680,000 clones, more than 70% seen once. General study results and limits: From the TCR breadth and depth analyses, total T cell responses may have been underestimated. Those who received the vaccine showed greater spike-specific TCR breadth than those given placebo. Considerable breadth of spike-specific CD8+ and CD4+ T cell responses has reportedly been documented following vaccination.

The clonotype was recovered from a person between 18 and 60 years old who received the Ad26.COV2.S COVID-19 vaccine or a placebo. The V and J genes are TRBV5-6 and TRBJ2-7, with 8 bases identical to TRBD1. This material consisted of peripheral blood, taken in a trial of Ad26.COV2.S vaccine versus placebo. CDR3 in DNA: TGTGCCAGCAGCCCGGGACAGGCCGGTCGCTACGAGCAGTACTTC. Its protein is CASSPGQAGRYEQYF.